The next 3 T cell receptor beta chains were all read from a single sample in a study of shared clonotypes between healthy human individuals. Some clones are missing from TCRdb's copy, which holds only in-frame ones; the method was immunoSEQ multiplex PCR. The sample carries about 380,000 clones, about 96% recorded once. Material: memory CD8+ T cells sorted from blood. Subset indicated: CD45RO+ cells pooled with CCR7-negative TemRA cells. These TCRs come from a man aged 30 to 39 in good health.

The chain employs TRBV5-1 and TRBJ1-4; the D is unclear. Germline V CDR1 and CDR2: SGHRS, YFSETQ. V was pared by 0 bases and J by 4 bases, with 7 bases between. The CDR3 contains 14 residues. The CDR3 coding sequence is TGCGCCAGCAGCTTGGACGGGAATAATGAAAAACTGTTTTTT. This translates into CASSLDGNNEKLFF.

The chain recombines TRBV30 with TRBJ2-7, with TRBD2 identical over 10 bases. The junction had 1 base not matched to a gene; V was cut back by 0 bases and J by 2 bases. CDR1 is GTSNPN and CDR2 is SVGIG in the germline V gene (reference sequence). The CDR3 runs 14 residues. In DNA form, the CDR3 reads TGTGCCTGGAGTGTACTAGCGGGAACCTACGAGCAGTACTTC. This translates into CAWSVLAGTYEQYF.

CDR3 nucleotides: TGTGCCAGCAGTGAAGCGTGGGGTACTAGCGGGTACAATGAGCAGTTCTTC. It codes for CASSEAWGTSGYNEQFF. The V gene is TRBV6-1, the J gene TRBJ2-1; 9 bases match TRBD2. J was trimmed by 4 bases and V by 0 bases; bases with no gene match: 7. Germline values: CDR1 MNHNS, CDR2 SASEGT. The length of the CDR3 is 17 residues.